Following are 14 T cell receptor beta chains from one sample sequenced in a study of immune evolution from preneoplasia to lung adenocarcinoma. Clones were read by immunoSEQ multiplex PCR, and TCRdb kept only the in-frame ones, dropping some. The profile shows some 15,000 clones, 80% to 90% of them singletons. The sample taken for sequencing was FFPE minimally invasive lung adenocarcinoma tissue. These receptors came from a person between 65 and 79 years old with lung adenocarcinoma.

The rearrangement links TRBV30 to TRBJ2-2; the D gene is possibly TRBD1 (6 bases). Germline V gene lookup returns CDR1 GTSNPN and CDR2 SVGIG (reference sequence). The V end was cut by 8 bases, the J end by 2 bases, with 15 bases between. This CDR3 comprises 14 residues. The DNA for the CDR3 is TGTGCCAGGAAAACCGGGACAAACACCGGGGAGCTGTTTTTT. Protein: CARKTGTNTGELFF.

The sample holds one count of this clone. The chain couples TRBV6-1 to TRBJ1-5; 8 bases are a match to TRBD1. V dropped 8 bases and J dropped 3; count of bases not matched to a gene: 9. The CDR3 totals 15 residues. Germline V gives CDR1 MNHNS, CDR2 SASEGT. Here the CDR3 DNA reads TGTGCCAGCGACAGGGGCCATTATACCAATCAGCCCCAGCATTTT. As protein: CASDRGHYTNQPQHF.

This clone was detected once. The chain combines TRBV5-1 with TRBJ2-1, with D possibly being TRBD1 (6 bases). The germline V gene has CDR1 SGHRS and CDR2 YFSETQ. Trimming removed 1 base at V and 12 bases at J, with 20 bases between. The CDR3 runs to 15 residues. The CDR3 bases are TGCGCCAGCAGCTTGTCTACTACCCTAGGGGGTTGGCAGTTCTTC. Encoded protein: CASSLSTTLGGWQFF.

This clone was observed a few times. This chain connects TRBV27 to TRBJ1-1, with TRBD1 as a possible D gene (5 bases). Trimming left V 0 bases short and J 1 base short, with 6 bases between. The CDR3 covers 14 residues. Per the germline V gene, CDR1 is MNHEY and CDR2 is SMNVEV (reference sequence). The DNA for the CDR3 is TGTGCCAGCAGTTTATCGGGGCAGAACACTGAAGCTTTCTTT. Protein product: CASSLSGQNTEAFF.

In its sample, this clone was seen a few times. The genes are TRBV28 and TRBJ1-2, with 12 bases lining up with TRBD1. CDR3 size: 16 residues. V dropped 1 base and J dropped 3; count of bases not matched to a gene: 3. The V gene's germline CDR1 is MDHEN and CDR2 SYDVKM. The CDR3 sequence: CASSLSGTGGHYGYTF. As DNA, the CDR3 is TGTGCCAGCAGTTTATCCGGGACAGGGGGCCACTATGGCTACACCTTC.

CDR3 residues: CASSFSGGGLEQYF. CDR3 in DNA: TGTGCCAGCAGCTTTTCAGGGGGTGGACTCGAGCAGTACTTC. The chain is built from TRBV11-3 and TRBJ2-7; 7 bases map to TRBD1. V trimming: 3 bases; J trimming: 6 bases; junction bases outside the gene matches: 8. The CDR3 contains 14 residues. Germline CDR1 is SGHNT and CDR2 is YENEEA.

This chain joins TRBV7-8 and TRBJ2-7; D possibly corresponds to TRBD1 (6 bases). V was shortened by 5 bases and J by 2 bases, with 10 bases between the two germline ends. This CDR3 is built from 13 residues. The germline V gene encodes CDR1 SGHVS and CDR2 FQNEAQ. CDR3 region: CASSPGQTYEQYF. DNA of the CDR3: TGTGCCAGCAGCCCCGGACAGACCTACGAGCAGTACTTC. Combining the CDR3 with reference TRBV7-8 and TRBJ2-7 gives the whole variable domain GAGVSQSPRYKVAKRGQDVALRCDPISGHVSLFWYQQALGQGPEFLTYFQNEAQLDKSGLPSDRFFAERPEGSVSTLKIQRTQQEDSAVYLCASSPGQTYEQYFGPGTRLTVT.

The chain has TRBV28 and TRBJ1-1, with D tentatively TRBD1 (6 bases). The CDR3 has 15 amino acids. CDR1 and CDR2 (germline): MDHEN, SYDVKM. The V gene lost 2 bases and the J gene lost 1 base, with 11 bases spanning the gap. The CDR3: CASSLQGRWNTEAFF. The DNA for the CDR3 is TGTGCCAGCAGTTTACAGGGGCGCTGGAACACTGAAGCTTTCTTT.

The rearrangement uses TRBV2 and TRBJ2-7, with D unresolved. CDR1 and CDR2 (germline): SNHLY, FYNNEI. This CDR3 is built from 10 residues. The V gene lost 6 bases and the J gene lost 7 bases, with 7 bases spanning the gap. This CDR3 is CASRVGEQYF. In nucleotides, the CDR3 is TGTGCCAGCAGGGTGGGGGAGCAGTACTTC.

This sequence joins TRBV5-5 and TRBJ1-2, with TRBD1 matching 12 bases. V gave up 3 bases and J gave up 8 bases; unmatched junction bases: 8. Per germline, CDR1 SGHKS and CDR2 YYEKEE (reference sequence). The CDR3 has 15 amino acids. The CDR3: CASSSPGQGAFGYTF. The CDR3 DNA follows: TGTGCCAGCAGCTCCCCGGGACAGGGGGCGTTCGGCTACACCTTC.

J is TRBJ1-1 and V is TRBV28, with D tentatively TRBD1 (6 bases). Germline V gene data show CDR1 as MDHEN and CDR2 as SYDVKM. CDR3 size: 14 residues. The ends were cut back, 4 bases at V and 11 bases at J, with 20 bases in the middle. The DNA of the CDR3 is TGTGCCAGCAGTTCCGTTCGTGGGGGCGCGTATGCTTTCTTT. Amino acids: CASSSVRGGAYAFF. Complete variable domain (other parts from reference TRBV28 and TRBJ1-1): DVKVTQSSRYLVKRTGEKVFLECVQDMDHENMFWYRQDPGLGLRLIYFSYDVKMKEKGDIPEGYSVSREKKERFSLILESASTNQTSMYLCASSSVRGGAYAFFGQGTRLTVV.

The chain uses TRBV6-1 and TRBJ1-1; no clear D. Per the germline V gene, CDR1 is MNHNS and CDR2 is SASEGT. Trimming took 3 bases from V and 5 from J, leaving 4 bases between them. This CDR3 has 11 amino acids. The CDR3 is CASSDLTEAFF. The CDR3 DNA reads as TGTGCCAGCAGTGATTTGACTGAAGCTTTCTTT.

This chain joins TRBV7-2 and TRBJ2-2; D uncertain. The CDR3 length is 10 residues. Germline loops: CDR1 SGHTA, CDR2 FQGNSA. V gave up 6 bases and J gave up 8 bases, with 4 bases separating them. The CDR3 bases are TGTGCCAGCAGGAGTGGGGAGCTGTTTTTT. Translated, it gives CASRSGELFF. Variable domain in full (rest from reference TRBV7-2 and TRBJ2-2): GAGVSQSPSNKVTEKGKDVELRCDPISGHTALYWYRQSLGQGLEFLIYFQGNSAPDKSGLPSDRFSAERTGGSVSTLTIQRTQQEDSAVYLCASRSGELFFGEGSRLTVL.

The J gene is TRBJ1-3, the V gene TRBV30, with D possibly matching TRBD1 (6 bases). CDR1 and CDR2 from the germline V gene are GTSNPN and SVGIG (reference sequence). Trimming cost V 4 bases and J 1 base, with 26 bases left between them. The CDR3 extends over 19 amino acids. The CDR3 DNA reads as TGTGCCTGGACGTTATATTTATTACCGGGACATCCTTCTGGAAACACCATATATTTT. Its translation: CAWTLYLLPGHPSGNTIYF.